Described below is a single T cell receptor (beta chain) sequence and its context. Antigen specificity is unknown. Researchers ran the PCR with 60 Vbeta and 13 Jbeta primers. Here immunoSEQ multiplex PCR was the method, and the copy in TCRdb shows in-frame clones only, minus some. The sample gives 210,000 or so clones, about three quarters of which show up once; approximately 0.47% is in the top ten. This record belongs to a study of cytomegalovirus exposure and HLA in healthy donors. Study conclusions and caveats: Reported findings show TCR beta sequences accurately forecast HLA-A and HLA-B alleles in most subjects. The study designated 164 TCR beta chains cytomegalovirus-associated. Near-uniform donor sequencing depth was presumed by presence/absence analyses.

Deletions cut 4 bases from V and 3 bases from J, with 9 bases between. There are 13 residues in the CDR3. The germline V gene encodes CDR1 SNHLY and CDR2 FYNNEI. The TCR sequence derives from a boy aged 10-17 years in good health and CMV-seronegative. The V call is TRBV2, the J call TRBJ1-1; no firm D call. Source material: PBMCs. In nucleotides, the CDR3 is TGTGCCAGCAGTGTTAGGAGGGACACTGAAGCTTTCTTT. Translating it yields CASSVRRDTEAFF.